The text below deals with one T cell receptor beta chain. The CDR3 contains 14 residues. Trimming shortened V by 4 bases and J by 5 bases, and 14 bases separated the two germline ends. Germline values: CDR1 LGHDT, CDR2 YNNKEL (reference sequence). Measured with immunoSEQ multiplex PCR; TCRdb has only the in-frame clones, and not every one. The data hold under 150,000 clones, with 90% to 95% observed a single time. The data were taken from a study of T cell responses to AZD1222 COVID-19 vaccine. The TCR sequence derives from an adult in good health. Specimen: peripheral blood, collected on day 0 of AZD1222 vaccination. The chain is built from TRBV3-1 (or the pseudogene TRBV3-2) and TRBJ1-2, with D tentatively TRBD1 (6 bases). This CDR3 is CASSLGGAPYGYTF. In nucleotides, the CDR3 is TGTGCCAGCAGCCTAGGGGGTGCCCCTTATGGCTACACCTTC.